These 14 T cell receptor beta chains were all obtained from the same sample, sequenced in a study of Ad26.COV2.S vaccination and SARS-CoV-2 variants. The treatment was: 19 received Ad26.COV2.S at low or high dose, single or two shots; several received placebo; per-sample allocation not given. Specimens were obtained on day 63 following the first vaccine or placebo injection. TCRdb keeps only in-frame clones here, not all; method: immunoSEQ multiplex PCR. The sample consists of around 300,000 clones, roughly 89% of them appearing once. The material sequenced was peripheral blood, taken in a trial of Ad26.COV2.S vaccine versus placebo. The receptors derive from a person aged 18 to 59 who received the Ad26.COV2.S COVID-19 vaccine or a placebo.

CDR3 coding DNA: TGTGCCAGCAGCTCCCTTTATGGGGACAGGGAGCAAGAGACCCAGTACTTC. Translation: CASSSLYGDREQETQYF. The V and J genes are TRBV7-9 and TRBJ2-5; 9 bases are shared with TRBD1. The germline V gene has CDR1 SEHNR and CDR2 FQNEAQ (reference sequence). Trimming took 4 bases from V and 2 from J; bases not matched to a gene: 11. There are 17 residues in the CDR3.

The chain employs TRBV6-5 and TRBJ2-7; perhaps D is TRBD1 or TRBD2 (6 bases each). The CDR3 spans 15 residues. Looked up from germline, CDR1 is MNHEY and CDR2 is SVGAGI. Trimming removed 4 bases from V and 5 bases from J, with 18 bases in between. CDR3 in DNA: TGTGCCAGCAGTTCCCGAGGAGGGGGAAGGAACGAGCAGTACTTC. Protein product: CASSSRGGGRNEQYF.

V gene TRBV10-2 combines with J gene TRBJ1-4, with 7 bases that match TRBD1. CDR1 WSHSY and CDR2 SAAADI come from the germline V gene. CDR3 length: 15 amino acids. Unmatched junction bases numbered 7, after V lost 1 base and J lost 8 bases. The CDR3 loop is CASSELRGLREKLFF. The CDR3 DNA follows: TGCGCCAGCAGTGAGTTGAGGGGGCTTCGAGAAAAACTGTTTTTT.

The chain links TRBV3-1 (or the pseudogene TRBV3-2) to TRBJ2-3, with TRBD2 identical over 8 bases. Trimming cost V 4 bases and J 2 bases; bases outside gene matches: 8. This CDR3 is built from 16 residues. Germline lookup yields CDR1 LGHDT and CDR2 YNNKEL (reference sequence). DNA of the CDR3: TGTGCCAGCAGCCCGATCCGGGGGGGCCACACAGATACGCAGTATTTT. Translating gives CASSPIRGGHTDTQYF.

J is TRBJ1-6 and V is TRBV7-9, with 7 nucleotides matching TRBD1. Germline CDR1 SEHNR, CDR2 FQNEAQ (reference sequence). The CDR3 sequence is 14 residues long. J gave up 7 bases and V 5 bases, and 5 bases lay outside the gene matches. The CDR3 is CASSRDSSNSPLHF. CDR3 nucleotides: TGTGCCAGCAGCCGGGACAGCTCAAATTCACCCCTCCACTTT. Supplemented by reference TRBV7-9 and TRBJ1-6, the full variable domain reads DTGVSQNPRHKITKRGQNVTFRCDPISEHNRLYWYRQTLGQGPEFLTYFQNEAQLEKSRLLSDRFSAERPKGSFSTLEIQRTEQGDSAMYLCASSRDSSNSPLHFGNGTRLTVT.

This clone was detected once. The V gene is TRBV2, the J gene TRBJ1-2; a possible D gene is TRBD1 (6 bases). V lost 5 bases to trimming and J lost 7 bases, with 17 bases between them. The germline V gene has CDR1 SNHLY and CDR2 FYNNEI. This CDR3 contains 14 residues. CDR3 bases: TGTGCCAGCAGTCCCGACGGGGGCGCGGTTGGCTACACCTTC. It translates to CASSPDGGAVGYTF.

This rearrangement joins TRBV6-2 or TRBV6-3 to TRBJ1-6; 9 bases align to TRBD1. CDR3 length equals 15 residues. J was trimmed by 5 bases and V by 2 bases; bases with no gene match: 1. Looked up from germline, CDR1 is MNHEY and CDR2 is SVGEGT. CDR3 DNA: TGTGCCAGCAGTTACGGGACAGGGAATAATTCACCCCTCCACTTT. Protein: CASSYGTGNNSPLHF.

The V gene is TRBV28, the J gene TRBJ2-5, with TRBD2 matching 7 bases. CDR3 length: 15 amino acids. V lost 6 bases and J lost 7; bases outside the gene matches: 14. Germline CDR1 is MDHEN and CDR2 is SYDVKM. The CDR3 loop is CASSPGLVPATTQYF. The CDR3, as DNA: TGTGCCAGCAGCCCCGGACTAGTCCCAGCAACGACCCAGTACTTC.

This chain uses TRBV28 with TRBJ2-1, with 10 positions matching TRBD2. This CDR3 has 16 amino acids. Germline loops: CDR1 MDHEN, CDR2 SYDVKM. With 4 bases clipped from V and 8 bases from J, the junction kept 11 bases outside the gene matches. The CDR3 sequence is CASSSAGTSVFHEQFF. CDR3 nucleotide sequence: TGTGCCAGCAGTTCCGCCGGGACTAGCGTCTTCCATGAGCAGTTCTTC.

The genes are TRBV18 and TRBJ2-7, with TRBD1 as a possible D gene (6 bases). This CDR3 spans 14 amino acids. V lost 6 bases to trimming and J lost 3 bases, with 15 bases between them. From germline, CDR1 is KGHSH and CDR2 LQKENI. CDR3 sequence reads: CASSQGQINYEQYF. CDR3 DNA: TGTGCCAGCTCTCAGGGACAAATCAACTACGAGCAGTACTTC.

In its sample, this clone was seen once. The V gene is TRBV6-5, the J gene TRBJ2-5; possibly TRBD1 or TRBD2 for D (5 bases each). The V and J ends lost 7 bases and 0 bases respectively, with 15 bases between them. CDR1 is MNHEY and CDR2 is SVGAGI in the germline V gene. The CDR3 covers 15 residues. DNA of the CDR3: TGTGCCAGCACCAGCGGTGGGACCTACCAAGAGACCCAGTACTTC. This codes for CASTSGGTYQETQYF.

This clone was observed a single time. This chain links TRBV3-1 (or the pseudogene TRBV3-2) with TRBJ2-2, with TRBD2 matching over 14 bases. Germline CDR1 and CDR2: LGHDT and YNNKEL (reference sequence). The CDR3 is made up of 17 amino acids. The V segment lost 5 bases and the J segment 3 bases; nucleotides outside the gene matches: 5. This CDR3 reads CASSSQGLAGDTGELFF. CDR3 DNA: TGTGCCAGCAGCTCGCAGGGACTAGCGGGAGACACCGGGGAGCTGTTTTTT.

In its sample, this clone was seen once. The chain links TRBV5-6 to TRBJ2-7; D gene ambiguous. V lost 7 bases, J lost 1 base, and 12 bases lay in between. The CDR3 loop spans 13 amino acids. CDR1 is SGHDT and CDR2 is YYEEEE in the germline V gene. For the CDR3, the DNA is TGTGCCAGCTCTGACACCTTTTCCTACGAGCAGTACTTC. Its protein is CASSDTFSYEQYF.

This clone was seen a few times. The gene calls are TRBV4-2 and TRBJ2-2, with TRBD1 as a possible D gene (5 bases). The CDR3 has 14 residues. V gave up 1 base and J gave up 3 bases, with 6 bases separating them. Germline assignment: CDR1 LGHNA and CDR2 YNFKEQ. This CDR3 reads CASSQGRDTGELFF. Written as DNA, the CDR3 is TGTGCCAGCAGCCAAGGCAGGGACACCGGGGAGCTGTTTTTT.